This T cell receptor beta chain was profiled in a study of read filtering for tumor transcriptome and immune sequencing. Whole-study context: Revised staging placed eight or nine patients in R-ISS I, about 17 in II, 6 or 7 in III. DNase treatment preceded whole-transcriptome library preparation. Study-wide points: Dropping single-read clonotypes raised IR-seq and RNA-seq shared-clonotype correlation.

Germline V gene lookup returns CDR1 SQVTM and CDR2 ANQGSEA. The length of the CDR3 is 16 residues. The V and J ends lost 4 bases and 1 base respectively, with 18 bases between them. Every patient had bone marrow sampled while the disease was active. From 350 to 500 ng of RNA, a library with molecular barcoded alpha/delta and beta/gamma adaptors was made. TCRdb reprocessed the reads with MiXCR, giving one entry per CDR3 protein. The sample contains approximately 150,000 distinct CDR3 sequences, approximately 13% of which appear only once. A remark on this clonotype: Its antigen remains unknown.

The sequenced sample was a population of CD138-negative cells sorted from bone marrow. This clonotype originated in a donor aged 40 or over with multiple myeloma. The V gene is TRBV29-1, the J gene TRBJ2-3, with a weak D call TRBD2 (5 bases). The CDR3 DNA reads TGCAGCGTTGGGCTTTGGGCACGGGATCGCACAGATACGCAGTATTTT. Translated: CSVGLWARDRTDTQYF.